This record looks at one T cell receptor beta chain sequence and its context. Its antigen is as yet unknown. The data derive from a study of T-cell reconstitution after alpha-beta-depleted transplantation in children. Study conclusions and caveats: Recipient T cells and thymic progenitors that survived were the source of the high TCRbeta diversity seen at day 60 in some patients. Most T-cell counts and diversity one year after the transplant came from T cells that were newly produced. Several hundred expanded graft clones reportedly gave rise to the alpha-beta T cells present about two months after transplant.

Germline CDR1 MNHEY, CDR2 SVGAGI. Trimming stripped 0 bases from V and 0 bases from J, with 12 bases between. The CDR3 runs to 17 residues. Unique molecular identifiers were built into the TCRbeta library. MiXCR, applied by TCRdb to the PCR reads, yields one record per CDR3 protein. The sample includes about 610,000 distinct CDR3 sequences, around 27% seen only once; the top ten take under 45%. The TCR was taken from a boy younger than two with Wiskott-Aldrich syndrome, due to receive a stem cell transplant. The material was PBMCs, obtained before TCRalphabeta/CD19-depleted stem cell transplant. The chain recombines TRBV6-5 with TRBJ2-1; D ambiguous. The DNA for the CDR3 is TGTGCCAGCAGTTACTCGTCGGCGAGTAGCTCCTACAATGAGCAGTTCTTC. This codes for CASSYSSASSSYNEQFF.